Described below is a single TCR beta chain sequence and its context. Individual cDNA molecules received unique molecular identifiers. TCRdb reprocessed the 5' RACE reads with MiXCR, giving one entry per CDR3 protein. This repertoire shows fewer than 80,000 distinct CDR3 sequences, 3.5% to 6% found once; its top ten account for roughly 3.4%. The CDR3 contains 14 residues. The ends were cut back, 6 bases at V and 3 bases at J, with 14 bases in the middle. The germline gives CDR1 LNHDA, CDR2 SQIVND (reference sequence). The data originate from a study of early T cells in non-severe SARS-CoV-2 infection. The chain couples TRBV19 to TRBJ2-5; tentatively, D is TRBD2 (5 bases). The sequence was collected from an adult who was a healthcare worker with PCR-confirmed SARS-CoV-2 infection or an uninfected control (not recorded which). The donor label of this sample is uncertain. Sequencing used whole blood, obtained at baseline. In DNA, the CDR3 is TGTGCCAGTAGGTCGTGGGGAGATAAAGAGACCCAGTACTTC. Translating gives CASRSWGDKETQYF. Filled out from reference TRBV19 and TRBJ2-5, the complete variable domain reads DGGITQSPKYLFRKEGQNVTLSCEQNLNHDAMYWYRQDPGQGLRLIYYSQIVNDFQKGDIAEGYSVSREKKESFPLTVTSAQKNPTAFYLCASRSWGDKETQYFGPGTRLLVL.